This T cell receptor beta chain emerged from a study of beta chain features in type 1 diabetes. Study conclusions and caveats: Type 1 diabetes patients had moderately but significantly shorter TCRB CDR3s in all four CD4+ subsets. PCR might preferentially amplify shorter templates, equally in patients and controls. These data did not resolve whether HLA type affects TCRB rearrangement.

About this clone: Its specificity is not known.

Isolated RNA was reverse transcribed in full, so expressed TCRB transcripts were sequenced. Measured with immunoSEQ multiplex PCR; TCRdb has only the in-frame clones, and not every one. The repertoire includes about 650,000 clones, around 12% of them detected once, and 0.095% to 0.15% sits in the top ten. CDR1 SGHVS and CDR2 FQNEAQ come from the germline V gene. Trimming stripped 0 bases from V and 4 bases from J, with 5 bases between. This CDR3 has 13 residues. The chain employs TRBV7-8 and TRBJ2-3; D gene unclear. Sequences were obtained from naive CD4+ T cells from blood. The receptor was isolated from a young man with type 1 diabetes. CDR3 sequence: CASSLALSDTQYF. The CDR3 DNA reads TGTGCCAGCAGCTTAGCCCTGTCAGATACGCAGTATTTT. Together with reference TRBV7-8 and TRBJ2-3, the CDR3 gives the full variable domain: GAGVSQSPRYKVAKRGQDVALRCDPISGHVSLFWYQQALGQGPEFLTYFQNEAQLDKSGLPSDRFFAERPEGSVSTLKIQRTQQEDSAVYLCASSLALSDTQYFGPGTRLTVL.